This T cell receptor (beta chain) came from a study of shared clonotypes between healthy human individuals. Study-wide background: CD4 naive and memory got three plates each, CD8 naive two, CD8 memory one.

Healthy and HIV-negative, the adult donors had no recent acute infections or vaccinations. Libraries were prepared by immunoSEQ multiplex PCR; TCRdb keeps only in-frame clonotypes and omits some of them. The sample lists approximately 2.3 million clones; roughly 93% were seen once. This CDR3 contains 12 residues. Germline-derived CDR1 and CDR2 are SGHRS and YFSETQ. V lost 4 bases to trimming and J lost 3 bases, with 5 bases between them. The origin of this receptor is a man younger than 35 in good health. Some clones in this sample may be carry-over from other donors' samples. What was sequenced was naive CD4+ T cells from PBMCs. Subset denoted: CD45RA+ positively selected. The chain combines TRBV5-1 with TRBJ2-4; D tentatively reads TRBD1 or TRBD2 (5 bases each). Here the CDR3 reads CASSGGKNIQYF. The CDR3 DNA is TGCGCCAGCAGCGGGGGCAAAAACATTCAGTACTTC. Using reference TRBV5-1 and TRBJ2-4 for the parts outside the CDR3, the full variable domain is KAGVTQTPRYLIKTRGQQVTLSCSPISGHRSVSWYQQTPGQGLQFLFEYFSETQRNKGNFPGRFSGRQFSNSRSEMNVSTLELGDSALYLCASSGGKNIQYFGAGTRLSVL.